Listed below are T cell receptor beta chains from one sample, sequenced in a study of blood T cell repertoires in COVID-19. TCRdb keeps only in-frame clones here, not all; method: immunoSEQ multiplex PCR. The sample comprises about 150,000 clones, about 80% of which are singletons, and 10% to 15% rests with the top ten. Source material: peripheral blood. These receptors all come from a man in his 70s who had recovered from COVID-19. Each CDR3 is given with its conserved first and last residue. Each record gives: D gene, clone size, J gene, CDR3 length, V gene, CDR3 DNA, CDR3 protein. The D gene is left open where the match is weak. The size of a clone is reported for some rows only, either as once, few or many, or as a class for expanded clones.

D gene: -; clone size: -; J gene: TRBJ1-2; CDR3 length: 13; V gene: TRBV5-4; CDR3 DNA: TGTGCCAGCAGCTTGGTAGGGGTCTATGGCTACACCTTC; CDR3 protein: CASSLVGVYGYTF
D gene: TRBD1; clone size: -; J gene: TRBJ1-2; CDR3 length: 15; V gene: TRBV6-5; CDR3 DNA: TGTGCCAGCATCATCGGTGGGTCAGGGGGCCCCGGCTACACCTTC; CDR3 protein: CASIIGGSGGPGYTF
D gene: TRBD1; clone size: -; J gene: TRBJ2-5; CDR3 length: 16; V gene: TRBV6-5; CDR3 DNA: TGTGCCAGCAGTTACTTTTTGGGACAGGGCCAAGAGACCCAGTACTTC; CDR3 protein: CASSYFLGQGQETQYF
D gene: -; clone size: -; J gene: TRBJ1-6; CDR3 length: 17; V gene: TRBV5-1; CDR3 DNA: TGCGCCAGCAGCTCGACCTTTGACTCATCCTATAATTCACCCCTCCACTTT; CDR3 protein: CASSSTFDSSYNSPLHF
D gene: TRBD1; clone size: -; J gene: TRBJ2-3; CDR3 length: 14; V gene: TRBV5-4; CDR3 DNA: TGTGCCAGCAGCCCCGGACAGGGGGCTGATACGCAGTATTTT; CDR3 protein: CASSPGQGADTQYF
D gene: TRBD1; clone size: -; J gene: TRBJ1-4; CDR3 length: 14; V gene: TRBV2; CDR3 DNA: TGTGCCAGCAGGGACAGGGTGGGTAATGAAAAACTGTTTTTT; CDR3 protein: CASRDRVGNEKLFF
D gene: -; clone size: -; J gene: TRBJ2-1; CDR3 length: 15; V gene: TRBV19; CDR3 DNA: TGTGCCAGTAGTATAGATTTGGTTTGGAGCGATGAGCAGTTCTTC; CDR3 protein: CASSIDLVWSDEQFF
D gene: -; clone size: -; J gene: TRBJ2-7; CDR3 length: 11; V gene: TRBV20-1; CDR3 DNA: TGCAGTGCCTCAGGGCCTCGAGAGCAGTACTTC; CDR3 protein: CSASGPREQYF
D gene: -; clone size: few; J gene: TRBJ1-1; CDR3 length: 14; V gene: TRBV4-2; CDR3 DNA: TGTGCCAGCAGCCCGTCCGTCCAGGGGACTGAAGCTTTCTTT; CDR3 protein: CASSPSVQGTEAFF
D gene: -; clone size: -; J gene: TRBJ2-5; CDR3 length: 11; V gene: TRBV6-5; CDR3 DNA: -; CDR3 protein: CASILGGTQYF
D gene: -; clone size: few; J gene: TRBJ1-1; CDR3 length: 13; V gene: TRBV7-2; CDR3 DNA: TGTGCCAGCAGCTCGCAGGGGAACACTGAAGCTTTCTTT; CDR3 protein: CASSSQGNTEAFF
D gene: TRBD1; clone size: -; J gene: TRBJ1-5; CDR3 length: 13; V gene: TRBV29-1; CDR3 DNA: TGCAGCGTGAGTAGACAGGGCGGCCAGCCCCAGCATTTT; CDR3 protein: CSVSRQGGQPQHF
D gene: TRBD2; clone size: -; J gene: TRBJ2-3; CDR3 length: 18; V gene: TRBV4-1; CDR3 DNA: TGCGCCAGCAGCCAAGATGAAGCTAGCGGCACTAGCACAGATACGCAGTATTTT; CDR3 protein: CASSQDEASGTSTDTQYF
D gene: TRBD2; clone size: -; J gene: TRBJ2-3; CDR3 length: 18; V gene: TRBV7-7; CDR3 DNA: TGTGCTAGCAGCTCGGGACTAGCGGGACTACTGGGCACAGATACGCAGTATTTT; CDR3 protein: CASSSGLAGLLGTDTQYF
D gene: -; clone size: -; J gene: TRBJ2-2; CDR3 length: 15; V gene: TRBV5-4; CDR3 DNA: TGTGCCAGCAGCTCAGGGACTCTTAACACCGGGGAGCTGTTTTTT; CDR3 protein: CASSSGTLNTGELFF
D gene: TRBD1; clone size: -; J gene: TRBJ2-7; CDR3 length: 14; V gene: TRBV11-2; CDR3 DNA: TGTGCCAGCAGAGGACAGGGGAGGACCTACGAGCAGTACTTC; CDR3 protein: CASRGQGRTYEQYF
D gene: -; clone size: -; J gene: TRBJ1-2; CDR3 length: 13; V gene: TRBV19; CDR3 DNA: TGTGCCAGTATGGGGGGTTTCAACTATGGCTACACCTTC; CDR3 protein: CASMGGFNYGYTF
D gene: -; clone size: -; J gene: TRBJ1-6; CDR3 length: 18; V gene: TRBV5-1; CDR3 DNA: TGCGCCAGCAGCTTGGCCGTAGGAGAGGAGGCCTATAATTCACCCCTCCACTTT; CDR3 protein: CASSLAVGEEAYNSPLHF
D gene: -; clone size: -; J gene: TRBJ1-4; CDR3 length: 11; V gene: TRBV6-5; CDR3 DNA: TGTGCCAGCAGCTTTAATGAAAAACTGTTTTTT; CDR3 protein: CASSFNEKLFF
D gene: -; clone size: -; J gene: TRBJ2-7; CDR3 length: 16; V gene: TRBV30; CDR3 DNA: TGTGCCTGGAGCGGGGGTACTGACAGGGCTACCTACGAGCAGTACTTC; CDR3 protein: CAWSGGTDRATYEQYF
D gene: TRBD2; clone size: -; J gene: TRBJ2-1; CDR3 length: 16; V gene: TRBV19; CDR3 DNA: TGTGCCAGTAGTATAGATGGCGCGGGAGGTCTGAATGAGCAGTTCTTC; CDR3 protein: CASSIDGAGGLNEQFF
D gene: -; clone size: few; J gene: TRBJ2-1; CDR3 length: 17; V gene: TRBV6-1; CDR3 DNA: TGTGCCAGCAGTGAAGGGGTCGGGGTGAGCTCCTACAATGAGCAGTTCTTC; CDR3 protein: CASSEGVGVSSYNEQFF
D gene: -; clone size: -; J gene: TRBJ1-2; CDR3 length: 13; V gene: TRBV12-3/TRBV12-4; CDR3 DNA: TGTGCCAGCAGTTTAAAGAGGAACTATGGCTACACCTTC; CDR3 protein: CASSLKRNYGYTF
D gene: TRBD2; clone size: -; J gene: TRBJ2-1; CDR3 length: 16; V gene: TRBV19; CDR3 DNA: TGTGCCAGTAGTATAGATAGAAGCGGGACGTACAATGAGCAGTTCTTC; CDR3 protein: CASSIDRSGTYNEQFF
D gene: TRBD2; clone size: -; J gene: TRBJ2-7; CDR3 length: 15; V gene: TRBV3-1/TRBV3-2; CDR3 DNA: TGTGCCAGCAGCCAGAGGCTAGCGGGAGGTGGCGAGCAGTACTTC; CDR3 protein: CASSQRLAGGGEQYF
D gene: TRBD1; clone size: -; J gene: TRBJ2-7; CDR3 length: 17; V gene: TRBV7-2; CDR3 DNA: TGTGCCAGCAGCACGCAGCCCGGCGGGACAGGGTCCTACGAGCAGTACTTC; CDR3 protein: CASSTQPGGTGSYEQYF
D gene: -; clone size: few; J gene: TRBJ2-1; CDR3 length: 14; V gene: TRBV11-3; CDR3 DNA: TGTGCCAGCAGCTTAGCTCCCAGCGTTCATGAGCAGTTCTTC; CDR3 protein: CASSLAPSVHEQFF
D gene: TRBD1; clone size: -; J gene: TRBJ1-5; CDR3 length: 16; V gene: TRBV6-2/TRBV6-3; CDR3 DNA: TGTGCCAGCAGTTACCCGACAGGGGGGGGTAATCAGCCCCAGCATTTT; CDR3 protein: CASSYPTGGGNQPQHF
D gene: -; clone size: -; J gene: TRBJ1-5; CDR3 length: 14; V gene: TRBV30; CDR3 DNA: TGTGCCTGGAGTGTAGGGGCTCACAATCAGCCCCAGCATTTT; CDR3 protein: CAWSVGAHNQPQHF
D gene: TRBD2; clone size: -; J gene: TRBJ2-2; CDR3 length: 16; V gene: TRBV6-2/TRBV6-3; CDR3 DNA: TGTGCCAGCAGCCGGCCCGGGACTAGCGGAGCCGGGGAGCTGTTTTTT; CDR3 protein: CASSRPGTSGAGELFF
D gene: TRBD1; clone size: -; J gene: TRBJ1-2; CDR3 length: 14; V gene: TRBV5-4; CDR3 DNA: TGTGCCAGCAGACCCGGGCAGGGGGACTATGGCTACACCTTC; CDR3 protein: CASRPGQGDYGYTF
D gene: TRBD2; clone size: once; J gene: TRBJ2-1; CDR3 length: 14; V gene: TRBV4-3; CDR3 DNA: TGCGCCAGCAGCGGCGGGAGTAGACACAATGAGCAGTTCTTC; CDR3 protein: CASSGGSRHNEQFF
D gene: -; clone size: -; J gene: TRBJ2-7; CDR3 length: 14; V gene: TRBV25-1; CDR3 DNA: TGTGCCAGCAGTGAGCGGGATGTCTCCTACGAGCAGTACTTC; CDR3 protein: CASSERDVSYEQYF
D gene: -; clone size: many; J gene: TRBJ2-2; CDR3 length: 14; V gene: TRBV9; CDR3 DNA: TGTGCCAGCAGCACTCACAGGGAAACCGGGGAGCTGTTTTTT; CDR3 protein: CASSTHRETGELFF
D gene: -; clone size: -; J gene: TRBJ1-1; CDR3 length: 13; V gene: TRBV19; CDR3 DNA: TGTGCCAGTAGGGAGCACATGAACACTGAAGCTTTCTTT; CDR3 protein: CASREHMNTEAFF
D gene: -; clone size: -; J gene: TRBJ2-5; CDR3 length: 16; V gene: TRBV28; CDR3 DNA: TGTGCCAGCAGTTCCCTATCGACAGGTACTTGGGAGACCCAGTACTTC; CDR3 protein: CASSSLSTGTWETQYF
D gene: -; clone size: -; J gene: TRBJ1-3; CDR3 length: 15; V gene: TRBV18; CDR3 DNA: TGTGCCAGCTCACCACTGGGAGTACCAGGAAACACCATATATTTT; CDR3 protein: CASSPLGVPGNTIYF
D gene: TRBD2; clone size: -; J gene: TRBJ2-7; CDR3 length: 14; V gene: TRBV28; CDR3 DNA: TGTGCCAGCAGTTTATCTGGGGGGGGCTACGAGCAGTACTTC; CDR3 protein: CASSLSGGGYEQYF
D gene: -; clone size: -; J gene: TRBJ1-2; CDR3 length: 12; V gene: TRBV6-5; CDR3 DNA: TGTGCCAGCAGTAAACAGGGTCGTGGCTACACCTTC; CDR3 protein: CASSKQGRGYTF
D gene: -; clone size: -; J gene: TRBJ1-4; CDR3 length: 15; V gene: TRBV6-5; CDR3 DNA: TGTGCCAGCAGAGCAAGCAGGGTACTTAATGAAAAACTGTTTTTT; CDR3 protein: CASRASRVLNEKLFF
D gene: -; clone size: -; J gene: TRBJ2-1; CDR3 length: 12; V gene: TRBV5-4; CDR3 DNA: TGTGCCAGTAGCTTGGAGGGCCGGGATGAGTTCTTC; CDR3 protein: CASSLEGRDEFF
D gene: -; clone size: -; J gene: TRBJ1-1; CDR3 length: 13; V gene: TRBV10-3; CDR3 DNA: TGTGCCATCAGTGGTCAGGATGACACTGAAGCTTTCTTT; CDR3 protein: CAISGQDDTEAFF
D gene: -; clone size: -; J gene: TRBJ2-3; CDR3 length: 14; V gene: TRBV20-1; CDR3 DNA: TGCAGTGCTAGTCTAGCCCAGTTCGCAGATACGCAGTATTTT; CDR3 protein: CSASLAQFADTQYF
D gene: TRBD1; clone size: -; J gene: TRBJ1-4; CDR3 length: 15; V gene: TRBV9; CDR3 DNA: TGTGCCAGCAGCGTAGGGGCAGGGGGTGGGGAAAAACTGTTTTTT; CDR3 protein: CASSVGAGGGEKLFF
D gene: TRBD1; clone size: -; J gene: TRBJ1-2; CDR3 length: 13; V gene: TRBV14; CDR3 DNA: TGTGCCAGCAGCCAAGAACGGACAGGGAACTACACCTTC; CDR3 protein: CASSQERTGNYTF
D gene: -; clone size: -; J gene: TRBJ1-6; CDR3 length: 12; V gene: TRBV7-9; CDR3 DNA: TGTGCCAGCAGCTCCTTGAATTCACCCCTCCACTTT; CDR3 protein: CASSSLNSPLHF
D gene: -; clone size: -; J gene: TRBJ1-1; CDR3 length: 14; V gene: TRBV7-9; CDR3 DNA: TGTGCCAGCAGCCCGTTGGAGGCGAACACTGAAGCTTTCTTT; CDR3 protein: CASSPLEANTEAFF
D gene: TRBD2; clone size: -; J gene: TRBJ2-3; CDR3 length: 15; V gene: TRBV29-1; CDR3 DNA: TGCAGCGTGGAGTCTAGCGGGAGGTACCCAGATACGCAGTATTTT; CDR3 protein: CSVESSGRYPDTQYF
D gene: TRBD2; clone size: -; J gene: TRBJ2-1; CDR3 length: 14; V gene: TRBV4-3; CDR3 DNA: TGCGCCAGCAGCCAAGAAGCGGGAGGCAATGAGCAGTTCTTC; CDR3 protein: CASSQEAGGNEQFF
D gene: TRBD1; clone size: -; J gene: TRBJ1-4; CDR3 length: 15; V gene: TRBV7-9; CDR3 DNA: TGTGCCAGCAGCTTAGACCGGGACAGGGGTGAAAAACTGTTTTTT; CDR3 protein: CASSLDRDRGEKLFF
D gene: TRBD1; clone size: many; J gene: TRBJ2-7; CDR3 length: 15; V gene: TRBV5-1; CDR3 DNA: TGCGCCAGCAGCTTGAGGACAGGGTCCTCCTACGAGCAGTACTTC; CDR3 protein: CASSLRTGSSYEQYF
D gene: -; clone size: -; J gene: TRBJ2-1; CDR3 length: 17; V gene: TRBV19; CDR3 DNA: TGTGCCAGTAGTATAGGGACACGTCGCCAGGTCTACAATGAGCAGTTCTTC; CDR3 protein: CASSIGTRRQVYNEQFF
D gene: -; clone size: -; J gene: TRBJ2-7; CDR3 length: 16; V gene: TRBV9; CDR3 DNA: TGTGCCAGCAGCCCCGCTGGACTGGAGGCATCCTACGAGCAGTACTTC; CDR3 protein: CASSPAGLEASYEQYF